Given below is one T cell receptor beta chain in context. Its antigen remains unidentified. The study collected 1 to 8 samples per patient, pretreatment and on-treatment. Synthetic templates analogous to TCR were spiked into all PCRs individually. Generated by immunoSEQ multiplex PCR, the TCRdb table keeps only in-frame clones and is missing some. The sample lists tens of thousands of clones, 85% to 90% occurring once. This sample is drawn from a study of PD-L1 blockade in urothelial cancer. The wider study: Analysis of the blood was performed 3 weeks (second dose) and 6 weeks after treatment start.

Study observations and caveats: A below-median TCR clonality in blood before treatment predicted better survival.

Sequencing used PBMCs, obtained around atezolizumab (anti-PD-L1) treatment. The TCR was taken from a man aged 60 to 75 with urothelial cancer.

The CDR3 region has the DNA TGTGCCAGCAGCGCTGGACAGTACCGCGGGAGGACAGATACGCAGTATTTT. Amino acids: CASSAGQYRGRTDTQYF. The chain employs TRBV9 and TRBJ2-3, with 8 bases matching TRBD2. Germline CDR1 SGDLS, CDR2 YYNGEE. Trimming removed 3 bases from V and 3 bases from J; junction bases left unmatched: 12. The CDR3 spans 17 residues.